This T cell receptor (beta chain) was recorded in a study of blood T cells in healthy people across ages. Peripheral blood samples of about 10 milliliters were drawn from each donor. The CDR3 is made up of 14 amino acids. The V and J ends lost 4 bases and 2 bases respectively, with 12 bases between them. This clonotype was picked up a small number of times. Next came a second PCR, run for roughly 6 to 11 cycles, which used a sample-barcoded 5' primer along with a J-beta primer mix. TCRdb called the 5' RACE reads again in MiXCR, with one record for every CDR3 protein. Of around 1.5 million distinct CDR3 sequences in the sample, approximately 59% were seen once.

The specimen sequenced was blood. The sequence came from a man aged 18 to 30 in good health. The chain carries TRBV12-3 or TRBV12-4 and TRBJ2-7; tentatively, D is TRBD1 (5 bases). Here the CDR3 reads CASSSGWGTYEQYF. Written as DNA, the CDR3 is TGTGCCAGCAGTTCTGGATGGGGCACCTACGAGCAGTACTTC.